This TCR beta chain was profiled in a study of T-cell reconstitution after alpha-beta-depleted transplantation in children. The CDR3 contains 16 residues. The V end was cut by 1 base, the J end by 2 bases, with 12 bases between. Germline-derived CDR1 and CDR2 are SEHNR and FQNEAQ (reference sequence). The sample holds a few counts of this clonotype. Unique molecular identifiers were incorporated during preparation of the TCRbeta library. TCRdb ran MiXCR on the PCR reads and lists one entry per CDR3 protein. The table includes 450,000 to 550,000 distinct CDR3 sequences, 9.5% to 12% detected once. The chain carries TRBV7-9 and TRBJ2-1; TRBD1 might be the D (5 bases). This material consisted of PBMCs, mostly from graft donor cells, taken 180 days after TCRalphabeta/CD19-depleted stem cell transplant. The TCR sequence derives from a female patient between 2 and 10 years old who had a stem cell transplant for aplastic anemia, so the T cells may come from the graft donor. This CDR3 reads CASSLVGQGPYNEQFF. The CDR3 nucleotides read TGTGCCAGCAGCTTAGTAGGGCAGGGCCCCTACAATGAGCAGTTCTTC.